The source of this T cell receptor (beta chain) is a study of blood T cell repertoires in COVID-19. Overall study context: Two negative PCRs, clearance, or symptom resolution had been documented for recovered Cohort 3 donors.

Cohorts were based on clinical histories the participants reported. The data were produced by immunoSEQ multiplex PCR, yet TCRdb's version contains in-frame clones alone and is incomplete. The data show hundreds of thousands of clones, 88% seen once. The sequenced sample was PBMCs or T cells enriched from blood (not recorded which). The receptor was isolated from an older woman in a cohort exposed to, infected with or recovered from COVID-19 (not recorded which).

The DNA of the CDR3 is TGTGCCAGCGCCTCACTAGCGGACTCCTACAATGAGCAGTTCTTC. It specifies CASASLADSYNEQFF. V gene TRBV7-9 combines with J gene TRBJ2-1; TRBD2 agrees at 8 bases. The junction had 6 bases not matched to a gene; V was cut back by 8 bases and J by 0 bases. The CDR3 has 15 amino acids. The V gene's germline CDR1 is SEHNR and CDR2 FQNEAQ (reference sequence).